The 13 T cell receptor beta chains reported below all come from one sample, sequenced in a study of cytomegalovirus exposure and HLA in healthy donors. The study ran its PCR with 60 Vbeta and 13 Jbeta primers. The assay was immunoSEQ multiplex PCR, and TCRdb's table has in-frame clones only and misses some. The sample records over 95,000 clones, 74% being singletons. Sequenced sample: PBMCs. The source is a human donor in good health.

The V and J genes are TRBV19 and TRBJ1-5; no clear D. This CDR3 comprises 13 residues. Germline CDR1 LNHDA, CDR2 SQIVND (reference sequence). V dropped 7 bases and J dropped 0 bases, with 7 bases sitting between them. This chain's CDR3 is CASKENSNQPQHF. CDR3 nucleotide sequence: TGTGCCAGTAAGGAGAATAGCAATCAGCCCCAGCATTTT.

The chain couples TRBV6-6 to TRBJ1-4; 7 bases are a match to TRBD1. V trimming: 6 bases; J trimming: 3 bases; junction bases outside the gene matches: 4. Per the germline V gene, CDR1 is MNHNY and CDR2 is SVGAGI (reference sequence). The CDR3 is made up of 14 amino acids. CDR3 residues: CASSLTGSNEKLFF. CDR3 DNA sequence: TGTGCCAGCAGCCTGACAGGGTCTAATGAAAAACTGTTTTTT.

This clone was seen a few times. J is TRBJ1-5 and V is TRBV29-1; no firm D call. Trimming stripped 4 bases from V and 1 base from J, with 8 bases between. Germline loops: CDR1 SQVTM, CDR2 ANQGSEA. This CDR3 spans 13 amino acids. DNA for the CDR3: TGCAGCGTTGCAGGTGGGAGCAATCAGCCCCAGCATTTT. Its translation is CSVAGGSNQPQHF.

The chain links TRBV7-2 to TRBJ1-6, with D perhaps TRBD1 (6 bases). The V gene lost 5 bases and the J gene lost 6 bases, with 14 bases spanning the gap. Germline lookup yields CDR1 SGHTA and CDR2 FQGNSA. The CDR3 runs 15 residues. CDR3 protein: CASSPTGGSNSPLHF. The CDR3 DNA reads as TGTGCCAGCAGCCCCACGGGGGGCTCTAATTCACCCCTCCACTTT. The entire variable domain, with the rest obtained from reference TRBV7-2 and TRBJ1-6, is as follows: GAGVSQSPSNKVTEKGKDVELRCDPISGHTALYWYRQSLGQGLEFLIYFQGNSAPDKSGLPSDRFSAERTGGSVSTLTIQRTQQEDSAVYLCASSPTGGSNSPLHFGNGTRLTVT.

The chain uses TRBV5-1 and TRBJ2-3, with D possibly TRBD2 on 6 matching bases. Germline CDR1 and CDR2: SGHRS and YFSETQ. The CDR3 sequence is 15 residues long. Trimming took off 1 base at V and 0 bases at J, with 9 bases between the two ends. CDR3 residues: CASSLTGESTDTQYF. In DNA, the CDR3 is TGCGCCAGCAGCTTGACGGGGGAGAGCACAGATACGCAGTATTTT.

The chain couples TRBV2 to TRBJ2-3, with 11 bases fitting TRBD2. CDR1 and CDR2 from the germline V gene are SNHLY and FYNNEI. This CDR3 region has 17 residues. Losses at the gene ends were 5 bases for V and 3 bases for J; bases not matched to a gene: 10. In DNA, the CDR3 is TGTGCCAGCAGTCCCGACCCTAGCGGGGGGCAGACAGATACGCAGTATTTT. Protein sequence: CASSPDPSGGQTDTQYF.

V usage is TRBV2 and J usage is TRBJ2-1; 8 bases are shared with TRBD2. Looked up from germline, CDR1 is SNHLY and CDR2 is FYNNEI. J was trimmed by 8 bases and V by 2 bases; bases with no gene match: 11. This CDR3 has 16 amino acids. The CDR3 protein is CASSELGLGLGDEQFF. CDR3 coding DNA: TGTGCCAGCAGTGAATTGGGACTAGGGTTGGGCGATGAGCAGTTCTTC.

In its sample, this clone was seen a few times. CDR3 residues: CASSQDQGGNEKLFF. The CDR3 DNA sequence: TGTGCCAGCAGCCAAGATCAGGGGGGAAATGAAAAACTGTTTTTT. The J gene is TRBJ1-4, the V gene TRBV4-2; 7 bases align to TRBD1. This CDR3 has 15 amino acids. With V trimmed by 0 bases and J by 5 bases, 3 bases remained unmatched. Germline loops: CDR1 LGHNA, CDR2 YNFKEQ.

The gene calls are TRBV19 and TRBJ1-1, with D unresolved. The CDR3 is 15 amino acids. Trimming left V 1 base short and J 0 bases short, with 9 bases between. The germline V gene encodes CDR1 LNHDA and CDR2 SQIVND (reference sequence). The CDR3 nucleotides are TGTGCCAGTAGTATAGGGCGGCTGATGAACACTGAAGCTTTCTTT. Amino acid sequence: CASSIGRLMNTEAFF.

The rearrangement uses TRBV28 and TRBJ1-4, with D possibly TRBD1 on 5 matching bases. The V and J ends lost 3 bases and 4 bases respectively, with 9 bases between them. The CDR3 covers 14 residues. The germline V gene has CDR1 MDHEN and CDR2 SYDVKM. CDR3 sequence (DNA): TGTGCCAGCAGTTTTACAGGCCTTAATGAAAAACTGTTTTTT. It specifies CASSFTGLNEKLFF.

The CDR3 region is CASSLGLRSYEQYF. The CDR3 DNA reads TGTGCCAGCAGCCTCGGACTTCGGAGCTACGAGCAGTACTTC. V usage is TRBV7-6 and J usage is TRBJ2-7; TRBD2 might be the D (5 bases). CDR1 and CDR2 from the germline V gene are SGHVS and FNYEAQ. The V end lost 5 bases, the J end lost 3 bases, and 14 bases lay between the germline ends. This CDR3 is 14 amino acids long.

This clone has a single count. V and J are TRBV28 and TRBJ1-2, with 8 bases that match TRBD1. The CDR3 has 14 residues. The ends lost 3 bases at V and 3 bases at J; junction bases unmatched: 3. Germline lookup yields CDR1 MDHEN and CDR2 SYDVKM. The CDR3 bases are TGTGCCAGCAGTTTTCGGACAGGGCACTATGGCTACACCTTC. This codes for CASSFRTGHYGYTF.

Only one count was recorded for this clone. The CDR3: CASSGPGQGNSPLHF. The DNA of the CDR3 is TGTGCCAGCAGTGGACCGGGACAGGGTAATTCACCCCTCCACTTT. The chain links TRBV25-1 to TRBJ1-6; TRBD1 aligns across 9 bases. Per germline, CDR1 MGHDK and CDR2 SYGVNS. The junction had 4 bases not matched to a gene; V was cut back by 4 bases and J by 6 bases. The CDR3 is 15 amino acids. Full variable domain (rest looked up from reference TRBV25-1 and TRBJ1-6): EADIYQTPRYLVIGTGKKITLECSQTMGHDKMYWYQQDPGMELHLIHYSYGVNSTEKGDLSSESTVSRIRTEHFPLTLESARPSHTSQYLCASSGPGQGNSPLHFGNGTRLTVT.